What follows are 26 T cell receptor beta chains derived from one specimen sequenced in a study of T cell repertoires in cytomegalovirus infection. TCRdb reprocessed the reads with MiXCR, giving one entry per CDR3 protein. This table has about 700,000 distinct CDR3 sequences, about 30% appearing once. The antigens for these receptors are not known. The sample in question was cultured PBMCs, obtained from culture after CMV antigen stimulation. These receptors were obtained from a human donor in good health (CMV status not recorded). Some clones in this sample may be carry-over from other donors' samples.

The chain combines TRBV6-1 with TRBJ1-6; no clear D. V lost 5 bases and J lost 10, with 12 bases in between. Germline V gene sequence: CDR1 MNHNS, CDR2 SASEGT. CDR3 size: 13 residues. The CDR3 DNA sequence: TGTGCCAGCAGTTACCGAACGGGGTCACCCCTCCACTTT. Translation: CASSYRTGSPLHF.

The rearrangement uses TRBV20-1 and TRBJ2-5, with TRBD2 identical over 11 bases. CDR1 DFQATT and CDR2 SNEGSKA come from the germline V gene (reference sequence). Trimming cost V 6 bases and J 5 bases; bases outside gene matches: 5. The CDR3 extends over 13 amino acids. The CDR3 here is CSAQLAGEETQYF. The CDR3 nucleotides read TGCAGTGCCCAACTAGCGGGGGAGGAGACCCAGTACTTC.

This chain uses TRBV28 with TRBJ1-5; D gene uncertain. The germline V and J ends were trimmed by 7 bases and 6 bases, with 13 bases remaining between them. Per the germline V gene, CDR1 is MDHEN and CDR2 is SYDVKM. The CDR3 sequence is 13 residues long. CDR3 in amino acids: CASNLAAPQPQHF. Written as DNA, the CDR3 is TGTGCCAGCAATCTGGCAGCACCTCAGCCCCAGCATTTT.

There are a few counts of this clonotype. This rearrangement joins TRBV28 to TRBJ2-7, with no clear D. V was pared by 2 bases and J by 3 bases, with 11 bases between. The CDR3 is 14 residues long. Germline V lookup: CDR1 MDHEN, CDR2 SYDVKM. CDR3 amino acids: CASSLRTVLYEQYF. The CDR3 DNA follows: TGTGCCAGCAGTTTAAGAACAGTCCTCTACGAGCAGTACTTC.

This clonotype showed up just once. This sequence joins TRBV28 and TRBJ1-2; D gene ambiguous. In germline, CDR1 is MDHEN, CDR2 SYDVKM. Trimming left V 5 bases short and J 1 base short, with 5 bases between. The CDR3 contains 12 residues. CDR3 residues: CASSTNNYGYTF. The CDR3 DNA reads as TGTGCCAGCAGTACTAATAACTATGGCTACACCTTC.

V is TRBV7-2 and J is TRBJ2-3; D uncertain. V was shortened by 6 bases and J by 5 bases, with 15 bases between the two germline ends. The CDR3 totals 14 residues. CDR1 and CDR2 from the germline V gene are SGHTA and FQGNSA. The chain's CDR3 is CASSPNGLIDTQYF. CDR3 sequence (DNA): TGTGCCAGCAGTCCAAACGGGCTGATAGATACGCAGTATTTT.

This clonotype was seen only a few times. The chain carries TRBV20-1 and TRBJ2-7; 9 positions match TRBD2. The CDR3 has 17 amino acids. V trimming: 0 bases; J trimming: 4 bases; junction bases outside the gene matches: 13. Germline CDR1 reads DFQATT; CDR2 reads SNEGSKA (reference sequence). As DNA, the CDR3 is TGCAGTGCTAGAGATCTACTTCCCGAGACTAGCGGATACGAGCAGTACTTC. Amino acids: CSARDLLPETSGYEQYF.

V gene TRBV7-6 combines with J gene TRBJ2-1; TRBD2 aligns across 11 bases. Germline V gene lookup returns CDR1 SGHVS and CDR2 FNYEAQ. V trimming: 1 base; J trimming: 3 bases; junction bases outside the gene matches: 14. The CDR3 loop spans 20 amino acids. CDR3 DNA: TGTGCCAGCAGCTTAGTTGGGACTAGCGGAGGGCGAGGGGTCTACAATGAGCAGTTCTTC. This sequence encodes CASSLVGTSGGRGVYNEQFF.

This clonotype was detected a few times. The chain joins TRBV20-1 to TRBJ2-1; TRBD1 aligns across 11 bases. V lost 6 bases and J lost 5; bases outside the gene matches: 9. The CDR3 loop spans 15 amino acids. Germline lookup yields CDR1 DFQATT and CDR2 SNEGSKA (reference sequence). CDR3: CSANIPGQGDNEQFF. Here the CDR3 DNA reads TGCAGTGCCAACATACCGGGACAGGGGGACAATGAGCAGTTCTTC.

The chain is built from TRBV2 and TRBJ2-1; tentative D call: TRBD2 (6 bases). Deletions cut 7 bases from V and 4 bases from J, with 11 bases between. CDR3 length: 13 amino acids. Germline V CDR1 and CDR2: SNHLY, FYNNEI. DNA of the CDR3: TGTGCCAGCACGGGGGAAGTATACAATGAGCAGTTCTTC. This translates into CASTGEVYNEQFF.

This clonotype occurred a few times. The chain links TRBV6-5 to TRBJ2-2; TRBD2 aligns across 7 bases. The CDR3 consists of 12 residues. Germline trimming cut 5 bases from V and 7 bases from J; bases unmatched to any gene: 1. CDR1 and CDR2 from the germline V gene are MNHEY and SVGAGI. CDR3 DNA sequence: TGTGCCAGCAGTCCGGGAGGCGGGGAGCTGTTTTTT. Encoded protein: CASSPGGGELFF.

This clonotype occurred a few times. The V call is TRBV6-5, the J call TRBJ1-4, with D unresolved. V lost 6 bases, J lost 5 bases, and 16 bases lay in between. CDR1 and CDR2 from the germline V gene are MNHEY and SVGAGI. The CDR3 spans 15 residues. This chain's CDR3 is CASSLTGSGNEKLFF. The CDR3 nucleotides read TGTGCCAGCAGCCTAACGGGAAGCGGGAATGAAAAACTGTTTTTT.

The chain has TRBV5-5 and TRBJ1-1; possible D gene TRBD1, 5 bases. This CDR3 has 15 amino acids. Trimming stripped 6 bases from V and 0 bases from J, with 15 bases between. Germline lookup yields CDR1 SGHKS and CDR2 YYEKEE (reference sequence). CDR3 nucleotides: TGTGCCAGCACCCCTCGGGGGGGTATGAACACTGAAGCTTTCTTT. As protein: CASTPRGGMNTEAFF.

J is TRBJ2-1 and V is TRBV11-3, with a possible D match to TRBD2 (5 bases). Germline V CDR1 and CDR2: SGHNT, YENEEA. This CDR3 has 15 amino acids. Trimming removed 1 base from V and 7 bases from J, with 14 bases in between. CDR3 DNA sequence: TGTGCCAGCAGCTTAGGTAGCAGGACTGGAAATGAGCAGTTCTTC. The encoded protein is CASSLGSRTGNEQFF.

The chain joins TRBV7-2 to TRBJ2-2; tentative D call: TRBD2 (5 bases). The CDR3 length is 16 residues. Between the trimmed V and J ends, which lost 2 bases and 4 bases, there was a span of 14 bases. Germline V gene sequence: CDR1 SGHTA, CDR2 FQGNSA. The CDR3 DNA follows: TGTGCCAGCAGCTTAACGCCGCGAGGGTTCACCGGGGAGCTGTTTTTT. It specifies CASSLTPRGFTGELFF.

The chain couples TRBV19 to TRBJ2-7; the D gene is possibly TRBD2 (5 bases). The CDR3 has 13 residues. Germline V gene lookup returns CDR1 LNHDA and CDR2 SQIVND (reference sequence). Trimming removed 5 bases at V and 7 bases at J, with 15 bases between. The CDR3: CASSPSPGGEQYF. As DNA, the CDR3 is TGTGCCAGTAGTCCTAGCCCGGGCGGGGAGCAGTACTTC.

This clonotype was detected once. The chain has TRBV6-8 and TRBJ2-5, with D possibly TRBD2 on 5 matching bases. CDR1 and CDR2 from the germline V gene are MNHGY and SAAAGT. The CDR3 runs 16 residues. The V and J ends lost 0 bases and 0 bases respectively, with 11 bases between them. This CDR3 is CASSYSARGHQETQYF. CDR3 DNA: TGTGCCAGCAGTTACTCGGCCCGGGGTCACCAAGAGACCCAGTACTTC.

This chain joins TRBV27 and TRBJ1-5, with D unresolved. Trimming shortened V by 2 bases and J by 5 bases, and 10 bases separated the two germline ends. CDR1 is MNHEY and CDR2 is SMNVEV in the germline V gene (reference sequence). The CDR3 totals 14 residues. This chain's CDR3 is CASSLDGYDQPQHF. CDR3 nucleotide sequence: TGTGCCAGCAGTTTAGATGGGTACGATCAGCCCCAGCATTTT.

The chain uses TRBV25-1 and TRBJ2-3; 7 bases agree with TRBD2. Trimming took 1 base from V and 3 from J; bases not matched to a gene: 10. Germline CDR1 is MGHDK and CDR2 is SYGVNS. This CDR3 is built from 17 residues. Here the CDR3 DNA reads TGTGCCAGCAGTGAATCGAGGGAGGGCCCCCTAACAGATACGCAGTATTTT. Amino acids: CASSESREGPLTDTQYF.

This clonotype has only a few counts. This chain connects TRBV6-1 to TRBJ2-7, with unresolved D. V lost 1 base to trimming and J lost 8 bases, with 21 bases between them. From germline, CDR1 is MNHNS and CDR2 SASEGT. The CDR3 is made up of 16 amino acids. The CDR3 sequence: CASSEDARARLVQQYF. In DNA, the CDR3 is TGTGCCAGCAGTGAAGATGCCCGGGCCCGCCTAGTGCAGCAGTACTTC.

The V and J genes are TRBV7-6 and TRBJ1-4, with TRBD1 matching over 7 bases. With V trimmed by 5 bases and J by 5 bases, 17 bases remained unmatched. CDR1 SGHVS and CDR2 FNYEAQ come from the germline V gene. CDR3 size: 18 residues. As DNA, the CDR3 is TGTGCCAGCAGCCATCCTAAAAGGGGACAGAGTCAGAATGAAAAACTGTTTTTT. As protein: CASSHPKRGQSQNEKLFF.

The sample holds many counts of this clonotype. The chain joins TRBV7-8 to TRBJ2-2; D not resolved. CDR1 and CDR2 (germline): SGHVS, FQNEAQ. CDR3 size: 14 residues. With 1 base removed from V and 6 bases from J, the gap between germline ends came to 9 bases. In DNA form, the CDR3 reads TGTGCCAGCAGCTTAGTAGTGGGATCCGGGGAGCTGTTTTTT. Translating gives CASSLVVGSGELFF.

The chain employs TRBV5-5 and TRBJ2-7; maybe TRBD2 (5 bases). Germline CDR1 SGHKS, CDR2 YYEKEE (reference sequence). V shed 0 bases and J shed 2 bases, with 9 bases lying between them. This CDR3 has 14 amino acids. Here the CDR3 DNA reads TGTGCCAGCAGCTTGGATCCAGCGGCCTACGAGCAGTACTTC. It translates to CASSLDPAAYEQYF.

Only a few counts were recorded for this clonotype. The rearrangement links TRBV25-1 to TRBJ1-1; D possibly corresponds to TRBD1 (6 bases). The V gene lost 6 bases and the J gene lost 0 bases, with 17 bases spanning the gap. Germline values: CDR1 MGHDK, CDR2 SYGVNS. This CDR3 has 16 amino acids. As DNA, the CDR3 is TGTGCCAGCAGCCAACAGGGCCGGGGGATGAACACTGAAGCTTTCTTT. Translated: CASSQQGRGMNTEAFF.

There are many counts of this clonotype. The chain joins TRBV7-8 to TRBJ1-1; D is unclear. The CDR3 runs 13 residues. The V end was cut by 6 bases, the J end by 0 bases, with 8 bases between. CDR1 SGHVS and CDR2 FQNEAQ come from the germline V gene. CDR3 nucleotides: TGTGCCAGCAGGAGGGATATGAACACTGAAGCTTTCTTT. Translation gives CASRRDMNTEAFF.

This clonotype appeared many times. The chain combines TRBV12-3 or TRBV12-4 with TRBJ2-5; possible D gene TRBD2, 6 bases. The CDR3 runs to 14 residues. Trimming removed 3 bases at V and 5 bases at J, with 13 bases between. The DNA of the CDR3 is TGTGCCAGCAGTTTCCGCGGGACGGTGGAGACCCAGTACTTC. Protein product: CASSFRGTVETQYF.